The source of this T cell receptor beta chain is a study of T cell responses to AZD1222 COVID-19 vaccine. Findings and limits, study-wide: Clonal diversity may have been underestimated, and the donors were mostly white British, with more females than males. Vaccine-related CD4 TCRs covered spike, predominating at 160-218 and 743-854. An increase in Spike-specific TCR breadth and depth was observed after two AZD1222 doses.

The assay was immunoSEQ multiplex PCR, and TCRdb's table has in-frame clones only and misses some. The sample lists about 150,000 clones; about 92% were seen once. There are 16 residues in the CDR3. V dropped 4 bases and J dropped 3; count of bases not matched to a gene: 10. Germline CDR1 and CDR2: MNHNS and SASEGT. This clone appeared a single time. Antigen specificity is unknown. The sequences come from peripheral blood, collected on day 0 of AZD1222 vaccination. The TCR originated in an adult in good health. This chain links TRBV6-1 with TRBJ2-3, with 7 nucleotides matching TRBD1. The CDR3 DNA follows: TGTGCCAGCAGTGTAAGACAGGGTTGGGGGACAGATACGCAGTATTTT. Protein: CASSVRQGWGTDTQYF.